This is a list of T cell receptor beta chains from one sample in a study of T cell responses to AZD1222 COVID-19 vaccine. Sequenced by immunoSEQ multiplex PCR; TCRdb stores in-frame clones only, minus some. The sample has more than 60,000 clones; roughly 87% are singletons. The sample in question was peripheral blood, obtained 28 days after the second AZD1222 dose. Receptors originate from an adult who received the AZD1222 COVID-19 vaccine. The CDR3 runs from the conserved cysteine through the conserved F or W. D genes are given only for firm matches. Size is stated for part of the rows, as once, few or many counts, or as a class when the clone is expanded.

D gene | J gene | clone size | V gene | CDR3 protein | CDR3 DNA
- | TRBJ1-1 | - | TRBV30 | CAWSVNGGGTEAFF | TGTGCCTGGAGTGTAAATGGAGGGGGCACTGAAGCTTTCTTT
TRBD1 | TRBJ1-1 | - | TRBV4-1 | CASSQLPDRAFF | TGCGCCAGCAGCCAGCTTCCGGACAGGGCTTTCTTT
- | TRBJ2-7 | - | TRBV6-5 | CASTEGGPGYEQYF | TGTGCCAGCACCGAGGGGGGGCCGGGCTACGAGCAGTACTTC
TRBD1 | TRBJ1-3 | few | TRBV11-2 | CASSWGQGGGNTIYF | TGTGCCAGCAGCTGGGGACAGGGAGGTGGAAACACCATATATTTT
- | TRBJ1-1 | - | TRBV11-2 | CASERTANTEAFF | TGTGCCAGCGAGAGGACGGCGAACACTGAAGCTTTCTTT
- | TRBJ2-5 | - | TRBV7-8 | CASSLRQETQYF | TGTGCCAGCAGCTTAAGGCAAGAGACCCAGTACTTC
TRBD1 | TRBJ1-5 | - | TRBV11-3 | CASSQSDRGKNQPQHF | TGTGCCAGCAGCCAATCCGACAGGGGTAAGAATCAGCCCCAGCATTTT
- | TRBJ1-3 | - | TRBV6-6 | CASSYREGISGNTIYF | TGTGCCAGCAGTTACAGAGAAGGGATCTCTGGAAACACCATATATTTT
- | TRBJ1-5 | - | TRBV19 | CASSIQFPVQPQHF | TGTGCCAGTAGTATACAATTCCCGGTTCAGCCCCAGCATTTT
- | TRBJ1-4 | few | TRBV19 | CASSTSASEKLFF | TGTGCCAGTAGCACCTCGGCGTCTGAAAAACTGTTTTTT
- | TRBJ1-2 | - | TRBV10-3 | CAVTYLQPPKGRDTF | TGTGCCGTCACGTACCTACAACCCCCCAAGGGTAGGGACACCTTC
- | TRBJ1-2 | - | TRBV30 | CAWSTDAYGYTF | TGTGCCTGGAGTACGGACGCCTATGGCTACACCTTC
- | TRBJ2-7 | - | TRBV7-9 | CASSNRWGSQYEQYF | TGTGCCAGCAGCAACAGGTGGGGCTCCCAGTACGAGCAGTACTTC
TRBD2 | TRBJ2-4 | - | TRBV18 | CASSPTLTVTSPGTRFIQYF | TGTGCCAGCTCACCGACCCTGACTGTAACGAGTCCCGGGACTAGATTCATTCAGTACTTC
- | TRBJ2-1 | - | TRBV30 | CAWGKTRNEQFF | TGTGCCTGGGGAAAGACTAGGAATGAGCAGTTCTTC
TRBD1 | TRBJ1-6 | - | TRBV18 | CASSPTWDRENSPLHF | TGTGCCAGCTCACCAACCTGGGACAGGGAGAATTCACCCCTCCACTTT
- | TRBJ1-5 | once | TRBV6-2/TRBV6-3 | CASSHAGRPNQPQHF | TGTGCCAGCAGTCACGCTGGACGGCCCAATCAGCCCCAGCATTTT
- | TRBJ2-3 | once | TRBV5-4 | CASSRDGAGTDTQYF | TGTGCCAGCAGCAGGGACGGGGCGGGCACAGATACGCAGTATTTT
- | TRBJ1-1 | - | TRBV13 | CASSSTPMNTEAFF | TGTGCCAGCAGCTCGACCCCTATGAACACTGAAGCTTTCTTT
TRBD1 | TRBJ2-7 | - | TRBV11-2 | CASSPGTGPYEQYF | TGTGCCAGCAGCCCGGGGACAGGGCCCTACGAGCAGTACTTC
- | TRBJ2-1 | - | TRBV2 | CASSEVLERQFF | TGTGCCAGCAGTGAAGTACTGGAGCGGCAGTTCTTC
TRBD1 | TRBJ2-7 | - | TRBV5-6 | CASSSTGAYYEQYF | TGTGCCAGCAGCTCGACAGGGGCTTACTACGAGCAGTACTTC
TRBD1 | TRBJ2-7 | - | TRBV25-1 | CASSELGGFEQYF | TGTGCCAGCAGTGAGTTAGGGGGCTTCGAGCAGTACTTC
- | TRBJ1-2 | - | TRBV4-3 | CASSQVQPGDYGYTF | TGCGCCAGCAGCCAAGTCCAACCTGGCGACTATGGCTACACCTTC
- | TRBJ1-1 | - | TRBV5-1 | CASSLNMMNTEAFF | TGCGCCAGCAGCTTAAACATGATGAACACTGAAGCTTTCTTT
TRBD1 | TRBJ2-2 | once | TRBV27 | CASSLQGAHGELFF | TGTGCCAGCAGTCTACAGGGGGCTCACGGGGAGCTGTTTTTT
TRBD1 | TRBJ1-3 | - | TRBV10-3 | CAATGQGYSGNTIYF | TGTGCCGCCACGGGACAGGGATACTCTGGAAACACCATATATTTT
- | TRBJ1-1 | few | TRBV9 | CASSQNQGTEAFF | TGTGCCAGCAGCCAAAATCAGGGGACTGAAGCTTTCTTT
- | TRBJ2-3 | - | TRBV20-1 | CSAREGNTQYF | TGCAGTGCTAGAGAGGGTAATACGCAGTATTTT
TRBD2 | TRBJ2-1 | - | TRBV9 | CASSVARSGGYNEQFF | TGTGCCAGCAGCGTAGCACGTAGCGGGGGGTACAATGAGCAGTTCTTC
- | TRBJ2-5 | - | TRBV5-1 | CASSLQVVGGAGETQYF | TGCGCCAGCAGCTTACAGGTCGTGGGTGGTGCTGGAGAGACCCAGTACTTC
- | TRBJ1-1 | once | TRBV6-5 | CASSPRVNTEAFF | TGTGCCAGCAGCCCCAGGGTGAACACTGAAGCTTTCTTT
- | TRBJ1-5 | once | TRBV15 | CATSRGRSNQPQHF | TGTGCCACCAGCAGGGGACGAAGCAATCAGCCCCAGCATTTT
TRBD1 | TRBJ1-2 | - | TRBV6-5 | CASSYSFTGGAGYTF | TGTGCCAGCAGTTACTCCTTCACAGGGGGCGCTGGCTACACCTTC
- | TRBJ2-2 | - | TRBV28 | CASSSASWANTGELFF | TGTGCCAGCAGTTCCGCTAGTTGGGCGAACACCGGGGAGCTGTTTTTT
TRBD1 | TRBJ2-1 | once | TRBV27 | CASSPHGQGPFSFF | TGTGCCAGCAGTCCCCACGGACAGGGTCCTTTTAGCTTCTTC
- | TRBJ1-5 | - | TRBV2 | CASSEFTGIGNQPQHF | TGTGCCAGCAGTGAATTCACCGGGATTGGGAATCAGCCCCAGCATTTT
- | TRBJ1-6 | few | TRBV4-1 | CASSSDGYNSPLHF | TGCGCCAGCAGTTCGGACGGTTACAATTCACCCCTCCACTTT
TRBD1 | TRBJ2-1 | - | TRBV7-2 | CASSLGRGTGGNEQFF | TGTGCCAGCAGCTTAGGGCGGGGGACAGGGGGGAATGAGCAGTTCTTC
- | TRBJ2-5 | once | TRBV19 | CASGQGKETQYF | TGTGCCAGTGGACAAGGAAAAGAGACCCAGTACTTC
TRBD1 | TRBJ1-4 | - | TRBV4-1 | CASSLGPGQGNEKLFF | TGCGCCAGCAGCCTTGGACCGGGACAGGGGAACGAAAAACTGTTTTTT
- | TRBJ1-2 | few | TRBV7-8 | CASSLAEIFYGYTF | TGTGCCAGCAGCTTAGCAGAGATTTTCTATGGCTACACCTTC
TRBD1 | TRBJ2-5 | - | TRBV27 | CASSLDVRDSQETQYF | TGTGCCAGCAGTTTAGACGTCCGGGACAGCCAAGAGACCCAGTACTTC
- | TRBJ2-6 | - | TRBV19 | CASSRISGANVLTF | TGTGCCAGTAGTCGGATATCTGGGGCCAACGTCCTGACTTTC